A selection of T cell receptor beta chains follows, all from one sample in a study of T cell repertoires in cytomegalovirus infection. Each CDR3 protein gets one entry after TCRdb re-called the reads with MiXCR. The sample lists 300,000 or so distinct CDR3 sequences; over 20% were seen once. Sequencing was performed on PBMCs. These receptors all stem from a human donor in good health (CMV status not recorded). Some clones in this sample may be carry-over from other donors' samples. The CDR3 runs from the conserved cysteine through the conserved F or W. The order of the fields is V gene, clone size, D gene, J gene, CDR3 DNA, CDR3 protein. D genes are given only for firm matches. Not all rows give a size; the values are once, few, many and, for expanded clones, a class.

TRBV7-2	many	TRBD1	TRBJ2-1	TGTGCCAGCAGCTTAGCCCCGGACAGGGCTGAGCAGTTCTTC	CASSLAPDRAEQFF
TRBV19	.	.	TRBJ2-1	TGTGCCAGAGGCCCTGGGCGGAGCTCCTACAATGAGCAGTTCTTC	CARGPGRSSYNEQFF
TRBV7-3	many	TRBD2	TRBJ2-7	TGTGCCAGCAGCCCCTCGGGAGGGAACCACGAGCAGTACTTC	CASSPSGGNHEQYF
TRBV6-2/TRBV6-3	.	.	TRBJ2-4	TGTGCCAGCAGTTACTCAAACATTCAGTACTTC	CASSYSNIQYF
TRBV7-8	.	.	TRBJ2-7	TGTGCCAGCAGCTCGGGCGGGACCTCCTACGAGCAGTACTTC	CASSSGGTSYEQYF
TRBV6-5	.	.	TRBJ1-4	TGTGCCAGCAGTTACTCGTACCGGGATGCAACTAATGAAAAACTGTTTTTT	CASSYSYRDATNEKLFF
TRBV7-9	.	TRBD1	TRBJ2-5	TGTGCCAGCAGCTTCAGGGGGCAAGGAGAGACCCAGTACTTC	CASSFRGQGETQYF
TRBV6-2/TRBV6-3	.	TRBD2	TRBJ2-1	TGTGCCAGCAGTTACTCGCTGGGACTAGCGGTGTATGAGCAGTTCTTC	CASSYSLGLAVYEQFF
TRBV7-3	many	TRBD1	TRBJ2-7	TGTGCCAGCAGCAAACGGCAGGGGGAAAACTACGAGCAGTACTTC	CASSKRQGENYEQYF
TRBV27	.	.	TRBJ2-2	TGTGCCAGCAGTTTAACCGGGACCGAGTGGCGGACCGGGGAGCTGTTTTTT	CASSLTGTEWRTGELFF
TRBV20-1	.	TRBD1	TRBJ2-5	TGCAGTGCTAGAGGGGACAGGGGGCGACAAGAGACCCAGTACTTC	CSARGDRGRQETQYF
TRBV7-2	few	.	TRBJ2-2	TGTGCCAGCGGAAGGCAGGGGAACACCGGGGAGCTGTTTTTT	CASGRQGNTGELFF
TRBV7-2	many	.	TRBJ1-2	TGTGCCAGCAGCTTAGGAACGGGTTACTATGGCTACACCTTC	CASSLGTGYYGYTF
TRBV28	few	TRBD2	TRBJ2-5	TGTGCCAGCCAAAAGGGACTAGCGGGGGGCCAAGAGACCCAGTACTTC	CASQKGLAGGQETQYF
TRBV7-8	many	.	TRBJ2-7	TGTGCCAGTATCGCGGCAGTCTCCTACGAGCAGTACTTC	CASIAAVSYEQYF
TRBV7-3	many	.	TRBJ1-2	TGTGCCAGCAGCTTAAGGCAAGGGGCTCTGATCTTC	CASSLRQGALIF
TRBV7-2	many	.	TRBJ1-1	TGTGCCAGCAGCTTAGGGGGGCGGTGGTCTGAAGCTTTCTTT	CASSLGGRWSEAFF
TRBV7-8	many	.	TRBJ1-1	TGTGCCAGCAGCTTAGCCTGGGGCGGGGAAGGACAAGCTTTCTTT	CASSLAWGGEGQAFF
TRBV7-9	few	.	TRBJ1-3	TGTGCCAGCAGCTTTGGGAACACCATATATTTT	CASSFGNTIYF
TRBV11-3	once	.	TRBJ1-3	TGTGCCAGCAGCTTTGAGACCGCGAGCTCTGGAAACACCATATATTTT	CASSFETASSGNTIYF